The 22 T cell receptor beta chains below were found in one sample sequenced in a study of blood T cells in healthy people across ages. It was with a sample-barcoded 5' primer and a J-beta primer mix that a second PCR of roughly 6 to 12 cycles was run. Each CDR3 protein is one row after TCRdb ran MiXCR on the 5' RACE reads. The sample records about 1,400,000 distinct CDR3 sequences, approximately 59% being singletons. Material: blood. Every receptor here comes from a man between 18 and 35 years old in good health.

This chain joins TRBV5-6 and TRBJ1-2; 7 positions match TRBD1. CDR1 and CDR2 from the germline V gene are SGHDT and YYEEEE. V lost 4 bases, J lost 9 bases, and 9 bases stayed unmatched. This CDR3 contains 13 residues. The CDR3 nucleotides are TGTGCCAGCAGCGTCTTCGGACAGGAGAGCTACACCTTC. Its translation is CASSVFGQESYTF.

The rearrangement joins TRBV2 to TRBJ1-4, with unresolved D. The germline CDR1 and CDR2 sequences are SNHLY and FYNNEI. This CDR3 is built from 14 residues. The V and J ends lost 8 bases and 5 bases respectively, with 15 bases between them. The CDR3 reads CASSGGRYNEKLFF. The CDR3 DNA reads as TGTGCCAGCTCAGGCGGGCGGTACAATGAAAAACTGTTTTTT.

The rearrangement links TRBV4-3 to TRBJ1-6; D possibly corresponds to TRBD1 (5 bases). The germline CDR1 and CDR2 sequences are LGHNA and YSLEER. Trimming removed 1 base at V and 7 bases at J, with 11 bases between. CDR3 length equals 15 residues. The CDR3 DNA sequence: TGCGCCAGCAGCCAAGGGACACTCGTAAATTCACCCCTCCACTTT. As protein: CASSQGTLVNSPLHF.

The chain carries TRBV6-1 and TRBJ2-5, with unresolved D. The V end lost 2 bases, the J end lost 5 bases, and 12 bases lay between the germline ends. The CDR3 is 14 amino acids. The germline V gene has CDR1 MNHNS and CDR2 SASEGT. The CDR3 reads CASSESPERETQYF. The CDR3 DNA reads TGTGCCAGCAGTGAAAGCCCGGAGAGGGAGACCCAGTACTTC.

This clonotype was found a few times. The genes are TRBV12-3 or TRBV12-4 and TRBJ1-1; D is unclear. CDR3 length: 16 amino acids. Trimming removed 6 bases from V and 4 bases from J, with 21 bases in between. The CDR3 protein is CASRPRYEGAVTEAFF. Written as DNA, the CDR3 is TGTGCCAGCAGACCTAGGTATGAGGGTGCGGTCACTGAAGCTTTCTTT.

This chain uses TRBV5-6 with TRBJ2-3; TRBD2 matches 8 bases. This CDR3 is built from 13 residues. The ends lost 4 bases at V and 8 bases at J; junction bases unmatched: 6. Germline V gene sequence: CDR1 SGHDT, CDR2 YYEEEE. The CDR3 DNA reads as TGTGCCAGCAGCCCGACTAGCGTTGGTACGCAGTATTTT. Its protein is CASSPTSVGTQYF.

This clonotype showed up just once. The gene calls are TRBV4-2 and TRBJ2-3; maybe TRBD2 (6 bases). Germline CDR1 reads LGHNA; CDR2 reads YNFKEQ. The CDR3 loop spans 16 amino acids. The germline V and J ends were trimmed by 5 bases and 2 bases, with 17 bases remaining between them. The CDR3 DNA follows: TGTGCCAGCAGCTCGGAGGCGGGGCCTTACACAGATACGCAGTATTTT. It yields the protein CASSSEAGPYTDTQYF.

The chain couples TRBV20-1 to TRBJ2-1; TRBD2 agrees at 10 bases. V trimming: 0 bases; J trimming: 6 bases; junction bases outside the gene matches: 8. Germline V lookup: CDR1 DFQATT, CDR2 SNEGSKA (reference sequence). The CDR3 runs to 16 residues. In nucleotides, the CDR3 is TGCAGTGCTAGAGACACAGCGGGAGGGAGCGGCAATGAGCAGTTCTTC. It codes for CSARDTAGGSGNEQFF.

CDR3 nucleotides: TGCGCCAGCAGCTGGACAGGAGGGGAGTTCTCAGATACGCAGTATTTT. Its protein is CASSWTGGEFSDTQYF. The genes are TRBV5-1 and TRBJ2-3; TRBD1 is a possible D gene (7 bases). The CDR3 length is 16 residues. Germline CDR1 is SGHRS and CDR2 is YFSETQ. The V end lost 3 bases, the J end lost 4 bases, and 18 bases lay between the germline ends. The variable domain in full, with the rest retrieved from reference TRBV5-1 and TRBJ2-3, is KAGVTQTPRYLIKTRGQQVTLSCSPISGHRSVSWYQQTPGQGLQFLFEYFSETQRNKGNFPGRFSGRQFSNSRSEMNVSTLELGDSALYLCASSWTGGEFSDTQYFGPGTRLTVL.

This clonotype has a single count. This rearrangement joins TRBV29-1 to TRBJ2-5; TRBD1 or TRBD2 may be the D gene (5 bases each). Germline CDR1 is SQVTM and CDR2 is ANQGSEA. This CDR3 is built from 15 residues. Trimming took off 4 bases at V and 6 bases at J, with 21 bases between the two ends. The CDR3 reads CSVGIARRGEKTQYF. CDR3 in DNA: TGCAGCGTTGGGATCGCAAGACGAGGGGAGAAGACCCAGTACTTC. Full variable domain (missing parts from reference TRBV29-1 and TRBJ2-5): SAVISQKPSRDICQRGTSLTIQCQVDSQVTMMFWYRQQPGQSLTLIATANQGSEATYESGFVIDKFPISRPNLTFSTLTVSNMSPEDSSIYLCSVGIARRGEKTQYFGPGTRLLVL.

The chain combines TRBV7-9 with TRBJ2-1; 10 nucleotides agree with TRBD1. The CDR3 loop spans 15 amino acids. The V gene's germline CDR1 is SEHNR and CDR2 FQNEAQ (reference sequence). V lost 5 bases, J lost 7 bases, and 8 bases stayed unmatched. The CDR3: CASSPGQGSLNEQFF. DNA of the CDR3: TGTGCCAGCAGCCCGGGACAGGGGTCCTTAAATGAGCAGTTCTTC.

This clonotype was found a few times. The genes are TRBV3-1 and TRBJ2-7; 7 nucleotides line up with TRBD1. The length of the CDR3 is 16 residues. Germline V gene sequence: CDR1 LGHDT, CDR2 YNNKEL (reference sequence). V gave up 0 bases and J gave up 2 bases; unmatched junction bases: 7. Here the CDR3 reads CASSQDYDRVAYEQYF. CDR3 nucleotide sequence: TGTGCCAGCAGCCAAGATTACGACAGGGTGGCCTACGAGCAGTACTTC.

The count of this clonotype is one. The DNA for the CDR3 is TGTGCCAGCAGCTTGAGGGCGGGGCCCTACAATGAGCAGTTCTTC. This sequence encodes CASSLRAGPYNEQFF. The chain uses TRBV11-3 and TRBJ2-1, with a weak D call TRBD2 (6 bases). The germline CDR1 and CDR2 sequences are SGHNT and YENEEA. CDR3 length equals 15 residues. V gave up 3 bases and J gave up 2 bases, with 11 bases separating them.

The chain links TRBV9 to TRBJ2-4; D may be TRBD2 (5 bases). The end of the DNA is better explained by TRBJ2-7, so the J call may be wrong. The CDR3 loop spans 15 amino acids. CDR1 is SGDLS and CDR2 is YYNGEE in the germline V gene. The CDR3 is CASSIGSLDPYEQYF. CDR3 nucleotide sequence: TGTGCCAGCAGCATAGGTTCACTAGATCCGTACGAGCAGTACTTC.

This chain links TRBV20-1 with TRBJ2-6, with a possible D match to TRBD1 (6 bases). The germline gives CDR1 DFQATT, CDR2 SNEGSKA (reference sequence). V shed 6 bases and J shed 0 bases, with 18 bases lying between them. This CDR3 is 17 amino acids long. The CDR3 DNA reads TGCAGTGCCCTACAGGGCCTGGGGGTCTCTGGGGCCAACGTCCTGACTTTC. This encodes CSALQGLGVSGANVLTF.

This clonotype has ten or more counts. The V and J genes are TRBV21-1 and TRBJ2-7; the listed D gene, TRBD1, was not tested against the DNA. TRBV21-1 is reported as a pseudogene. The CDR3 has 13 residues. The CDR3 is CASSRTGIYEQYF. For the CDR3, the DNA is TGTGCCAGCAGCAGAACAGGGATCTACGAGCAGTACTTC.

This clonotype showed up just a few times. The chain links TRBV9 to TRBJ2-7; no definite D call. Germline V CDR1 and CDR2: SGDLS, YYNGEE. V lost 0 bases and J 4 bases, leaving 17 bases between the germline ends. The CDR3 length is 16 residues. The CDR3 DNA reads as TGTGCCAGCAGCGTAGGACGGCCTAGTTTTCTTTACGAGCAGTACTTC. Its protein is CASSVGRPSFLYEQYF.

The V gene is TRBV7-2, the J gene TRBJ2-1; D is possibly TRBD1 or TRBD2 (5 bases each). V shed 7 bases and J shed 6 bases, with 16 bases lying between them. CDR3 length: 14 amino acids. Germline-derived CDR1 and CDR2 are SGHTA and FQGNSA. CDR3 amino acids: CASTSRDRPNEQFF. CDR3 coding DNA: TGTGCCAGCACCTCTAGGGACCGCCCCAATGAGCAGTTCTTC.

The chain links TRBV27 to TRBJ2-5; 7 bases map to TRBD1. The CDR3 contains 15 residues. Germline trimming cut 6 bases from V and 0 bases from J; bases unmatched to any gene: 7. Germline V gene data show CDR1 as MNHEY and CDR2 as SMNVEV (reference sequence). The CDR3 reads CASRGDRQHQETQYF. The CDR3 region has the DNA TGTGCCAGCAGGGGGGACAGACAGCACCAAGAGACCCAGTACTTC.

The chain recombines TRBV11-2 with TRBJ2-5; TRBD1 matches 7 bases. With V trimmed by 4 bases and J by 1 base, 6 bases remained unmatched. The CDR3 runs 15 residues. Germline V lookup: CDR1 SGHAT, CDR2 FQNNGV. In DNA, the CDR3 is TGTGCCAGCAGCTACGCCCGGGACAGCCAAGAGACCCAGTACTTC. This sequence encodes CASSYARDSQETQYF.

Only one count was recorded for this clonotype. The rearrangement links TRBV29-1 to TRBJ1-1, with D possibly being TRBD1 (6 bases). The CDR3 has 14 amino acids. Trimming left V 6 bases short and J 4 bases short, with 18 bases between. The germline V gene has CDR1 SQVTM and CDR2 ANQGSEA. The CDR3: CSVDPRGAGTEAFF. CDR3 nucleotide sequence: TGCAGCGTAGACCCCCGGGGGGCTGGCACTGAAGCTTTCTTT.

This clonotype was seen a handful of times. This rearrangement joins TRBV29-1 to TRBJ2-3, with D maybe TRBD1 (5 bases). This CDR3 comprises 13 residues. Germline CDR1 reads SQVTM; CDR2 reads ANQGSEA. Between the trimmed V and J ends, which lost 3 bases and 4 bases, there was a span of 11 bases. CDR3 protein: CSVDWGGADTQYF. The CDR3 DNA reads TGCAGCGTTGATTGGGGCGGTGCAGATACGCAGTATTTT.